This TCR beta chain came from a study of OX40 agonist ivuxolimab in advanced cancers. At the level of the study: As their treatment, patients were administered ivuxolimab, an agonistic anti-OX40 (CD134) antibody. Study-wide results and caveats: The mean number of expanded clones was higher in CD8+ T cells than in CD4+.

This CDR3 spans 14 amino acids. With 3 bases clipped from V and 5 bases from J, the junction kept 6 bases outside the gene matches. The germline V gene has CDR1 SNHLY and CDR2 FYNNEI. In this sample, this clone turned up once. Antigen: not known. Assay: immunoSEQ multiplex PCR; the TCRdb copy retains only in-frame clones and omits some. Of tens of thousands of clones detected, nearly 90% appear once; the ten largest clones hold roughly 18%. This receptor was identified in an adult with an advanced solid tumor such as melanoma, head and neck, liver or kidney cancer. The rearrangement joins TRBV2 to TRBJ2-5, with 7 nucleotides matching TRBD1. The sample here was CD4+ or CD8+ T cells sorted from blood, taken in a trial of the OX40 agonist ivuxolimab. The CDR3 spells CASSENRGWETQYF. DNA of the CDR3: TGTGCCAGCAGTGAGAACAGGGGTTGGGAGACCCAGTACTTC.